Listed below are T cell receptor beta chains from one sample, sequenced in a study of beta chain features in type 1 diabetes. The method was immunoSEQ multiplex PCR; TCRdb's version includes in-frame clones alone and lacks a portion of them. The top ten clones hold approximately 0.043% of a sample with about 660,000 clones, over 13% of them seen once. The sample consisted of naive CD4+ T cells from blood. All receptors derive from a man between 18 and 29 years old with type 1 diabetes. Both conserved end residues are part of each CDR3. Each record gives: clone size, J gene, D gene, V gene, CDR3 length, CDR3 protein, CDR3 DNA. The D gene is left open where the match is weak. Rows may omit the clone size; those that give it use once, few, many or a size class.

size: NA; J: TRBJ2-5; D: NA; V: TRBV5-8; length: 15; CDR3: CASSLGGRSEETQYF; DNA: TGTGCCAGCAGCTTGGGGGGCAGGTCCGAAGAGACCCAGTACTTC
size: few; J: TRBJ1-1; D: TRBD1; V: TRBV9; length: 15; CDR3: CASSPKEGANTEAFF; DNA: TGTGCCAGCAGCCCGAAGGAGGGGGCAAACACTGAAGCTTTCTTT
size: NA; J: TRBJ2-7; D: TRBD1; V: TRBV6-6; length: 14; CDR3: CASSYPTGTYEQYF; DNA: TGTGCCAGCAGTTACCCGACAGGGACCTACGAGCAGTACTTC
size: few; J: TRBJ2-1; D: TRBD2; V: TRBV7-6; length: 17; CDR3: CASSLEYRLAGYNEQFF; DNA: TGTGCCAGCAGCTTAGAATACAGACTAGCGGGCTACAATGAGCAGTTCTTC
size: few; J: TRBJ1-1; D: NA; V: TRBV30; length: 12; CDR3: CAWNREWAEAFF; DNA: TGTGCCTGGAACCGTGAATGGGCTGAAGCTTTCTTT
size: NA; J: TRBJ2-7; D: TRBD2; V: TRBV11-2; length: 15; CDR3: CASSLSGAGVGEQYF; DNA: TGTGCCAGCAGCTTAAGCGGAGCGGGAGTGGGCGAGCAGTACTTC
size: few; J: TRBJ2-5; D: TRBD1; V: TRBV19; length: 14; CDR3: CASSPGQARETQYF; DNA: TGTGCCAGTAGCCCCGGACAGGCTCGGGAGACCCAGTACTTC
size: NA; J: TRBJ2-1; D: NA; V: TRBV5-6; length: 15; CDR3: CASSFLGRGHNEQFF; DNA: TGTGCCAGCAGCTTTTTAGGGAGAGGGCACAATGAGCAGTTCTTC
size: NA; J: TRBJ2-1; D: TRBD2; V: TRBV29-1; length: 14; CDR3: CSVAGTSFSTEQFF; DNA: TGCAGCGTGGCCGGGACTAGCTTTAGCACTGAGCAGTTCTTC
size: NA; J: TRBJ1-5; D: NA; V: TRBV30; length: 13; CDR3: CAWSVQGNQPQHF; DNA: TGTGCCTGGAGTGTACAGGGAAATCAGCCCCAGCATTTT
size: NA; J: TRBJ2-7; D: NA; V: TRBV6-9; length: 16; CDR3: CASSCTGGQGRDEQYF; DNA: TGTGCCAGCAGTTGTACTGGGGGCCAGGGTAGGGACGAGCAGTACTTC
size: few; J: TRBJ1-5; D: NA; V: TRBV28; length: 12; CDR3: CASTYPGQPQHF; DNA: TGTGCCAGCACCTATCCGGGTCAGCCCCAGCATTTT
size: few; J: TRBJ1-1; D: NA; V: TRBV7-3; length: 15; CDR3: CASSPLGGEYAEAFF; DNA: TGTGCCAGCAGCCCACTAGGAGGGGAGTACGCTGAAGCTTTCTTT
size: few; J: TRBJ1-4; D: TRBD1; V: TRBV4-1; length: 17; CDR3: CASSRNPGQGVREKLFF; DNA: TGCGCCAGCAGCCGAAACCCGGGACAGGGAGTGCGTGAAAAACTGTTTTTT
size: NA; J: TRBJ2-5; D: NA; V: TRBV18; length: 13; CDR3: CASSPGVQETQYF; DNA: TGTGCCAGCTCACCGGGAGTACAAGAGACCCAGTACTTC
size: few; J: TRBJ2-7; D: NA; V: TRBV7-2; length: 12; CDR3: CASSSPGNEQYF; DNA: TGTGCCAGCAGCTCCCCAGGGAACGAGCAGTACTTC
size: few; J: TRBJ1-5; D: NA; V: TRBV19; length: 14; CDR3: CASSIITGNQPQHF; DNA: TGTGCCAGTAGTATAATCACAGGGAATCAGCCCCAGCATTTT
size: few; J: TRBJ1-1; D: NA; V: TRBV7-9; length: 16; CDR3: CASSLARTRLNTEAFF; DNA: TGTGCCAGCAGCTTAGCGCGGACAAGACTGAACACTGAAGCTTTCTTT
size: NA; J: TRBJ1-1; D: TRBD1; V: TRBV30; length: 13; CDR3: CAWRQGAYSEAFF; DNA: TGTGCCTGGAGACAGGGGGCGTACTCTGAAGCTTTCTTT
size: NA; J: TRBJ2-7; D: TRBD1; V: TRBV25-1; length: 15; CDR3: CASSGPTGSSYEQYF; DNA: TGTGCCAGCAGTGGACCGACAGGGAGCTCCTACGAGCAGTACTTC
size: few; J: TRBJ2-1; D: NA; V: TRBV19; length: 10; CDR3: CASSNNEQFF; DNA: TGTGCCAGTAGCAACAATGAGCAGTTCTTC
size: few; J: TRBJ2-7; D: NA; V: TRBV7-2; length: 15; CDR3: CASSLKTTAGYEQYF; DNA: TGTGCCAGCAGCTTAAAGACTACCGCCGGGTACGAGCAGTACTTC
size: NA; J: TRBJ1-1; D: NA; V: TRBV4-2; length: 11; CDR3: CASSHETEAFF; DNA: TGTGCCAGCAGCCACGAGACTGAAGCTTTCTTT
size: NA; J: TRBJ2-2; D: NA; V: TRBV7-3; length: 14; CDR3: CASSLPSNTGELFF; DNA: TGTGCCAGCAGCTTACCCAGCAACACCGGGGAGCTGTTTTTT
size: few; J: TRBJ2-3; D: NA; V: TRBV25-1; length: 14; CDR3: CASSPLRSADTQYF; DNA: TGTGCCAGCAGTCCTCTTAGAAGCGCAGATACGCAGTATTTT
size: once; J: TRBJ1-2; D: NA; V: TRBV9; length: 16; CDR3: CASSAAGTRNNYGYTF; DNA: TGTGCCAGCAGCGCCGCCGGGACTAGGAATAACTATGGCTACACCTTC
size: few; J: TRBJ2-5; D: TRBD2; V: TRBV7-8; length: 16; CDR3: CASSPSRLAGVETQYF; DNA: TGTGCCAGCAGCCCGAGCCGACTAGCGGGGGTGGAGACCCAGTACTTC
size: few; J: TRBJ2-1; D: TRBD1; V: TRBV10-3; length: 15; CDR3: CAISESRQGYNEQFF; DNA: TGTGCCATCAGTGAGTCGAGACAGGGCTACAATGAGCAGTTCTTC
size: few; J: TRBJ2-1; D: TRBD2; V: TRBV25-1; length: 13; CDR3: CASRGGLGGSEFF; DNA: TGTGCCAGCAGGGGGGGGTTAGGCGGGTCGGAGTTCTTC
size: NA; J: TRBJ1-2; D: NA; V: TRBV2; length: 14; CDR3: CASTIGRGRYGYTF; DNA: TGTGCCAGCACCATAGGTCGGGGTCGGTATGGCTACACCTTC
size: few; J: TRBJ1-5; D: NA; V: TRBV2; length: 14; CDR3: CASSRTSSNQPQHF; DNA: TGTGCCAGCAGCCGGACGTCTAGCAATCAGCCCCAGCATTTT
size: NA; J: TRBJ2-3; D: TRBD2; V: TRBV5-1; length: 13; CDR3: CASSRGVPDTQYF; DNA: TGCGCCAGCAGCCGGGGGGTGCCAGATACGCAGTATTTT
size: few; J: TRBJ2-5; D: NA; V: TRBV6-6; length: 15; CDR3: CASTRPRGGSETQYF; DNA: TGTGCCAGCACCCGGCCCAGGGGCGGGTCGGAGACCCAGTACTTC
size: few; J: TRBJ2-1; D: NA; V: TRBV7-9; length: 16; CDR3: CASMRGLGLTINEQFF; DNA: TGTGCCAGCATGAGAGGTTTAGGACTAACGATCAATGAGCAGTTCTTC
size: NA; J: TRBJ2-3; D: NA; V: TRBV2; length: 15; CDR3: CASSEGLTRTDTQYF; DNA: TGTGCCAGCAGCGAGGGGCTAACCCGCACAGATACGCAGTATTTT
size: NA; J: TRBJ2-4; D: NA; V: TRBV28; length: 14; CDR3: CASSPPGTGDIQYF; DNA: TGTGCCAGCAGTCCACCCGGAACCGGGGACATTCAGTACTTC
size: NA; J: TRBJ1-4; D: NA; V: TRBV7-6; length: 13; CDR3: CASSLTTNEKLFF; DNA: TGTGCCAGCAGCTTAACAACTAATGAAAAACTGTTTTTT
size: NA; J: TRBJ1-1; D: NA; V: TRBV29-1; length: 14; CDR3: CTVLKGGMNTEAFF; DNA: TGCACCGTCCTAAAGGGGGGAATGAACACTGAAGCTTTCTTT
size: few; J: TRBJ2-5; D: NA; V: TRBV5-1; length: 14; CDR3: CASSPRTDQETQYF; DNA: TGCGCCAGCAGCCCCCGGACAGACCAAGAGACCCAGTACTTC
size: NA; J: TRBJ1-2; D: NA; V: TRBV30; length: 17; CDR3: CAWSPLTGLGLGYGYTF; DNA: TGTGCCTGGAGTCCCCTCACGGGCCTCGGTTTGGGCTATGGCTACACCTTC
size: few; J: TRBJ2-7; D: TRBD2; V: TRBV30; length: 13; CDR3: CAWSVRAGVEQYF; DNA: TGTGCCTGGAGTGTACGGGCGGGGGTCGAGCAGTACTTC
size: few; J: TRBJ2-2; D: NA; V: TRBV11-2; length: 16; CDR3: CASSLEQHGYSGELFF; DNA: TGTGCCAGCAGCTTAGAACAACACGGTTATTCCGGGGAGCTGTTTTTT
size: few; J: TRBJ1-1; D: NA; V: TRBV11-2; length: 14; CDR3: CASSLTGLGTEAFF; DNA: TGTGCCAGCAGCTTAACGGGCCTAGGCACTGAAGCTTTCTTT
size: few; J: TRBJ2-1; D: NA; V: TRBV7-9; length: 14; CDR3: CASTNGLFYNEQFF; DNA: TGTGCCAGCACCAACGGGCTATTCTACAATGAGCAGTTCTTC
size: NA; J: TRBJ1-1; D: TRBD1; V: TRBV29-1; length: 12; CDR3: CSVAGQGTEAFF; DNA: TGCAGCGTTGCGGGACAGGGGACTGAAGCTTTCTTT
size: few; J: TRBJ2-7; D: TRBD2; V: TRBV7-2; length: 15; CDR3: CASSLASGANYEQYF; DNA: TGTGCCAGCAGCCTAGCTAGCGGGGCAAATTACGAACAGTACTTC
size: NA; J: TRBJ2-4; D: TRBD1; V: TRBV30; length: 15; CDR3: CAWNLLTGGKDIQYF; DNA: TGTGCCTGGAACCTCCTGACAGGGGGCAAGGACATTCAGTACTTC
size: few; J: TRBJ2-2; D: TRBD1; V: TRBV29-1; length: 15; CDR3: CSVSNRGTNTGELFF; DNA: TGCAGCGTTTCAAACAGGGGAACGAACACCGGGGAGCTGTTTTTT
size: few; J: TRBJ1-5; D: NA; V: TRBV30; length: 14; CDR3: CAWSLGRSNQPQHF; DNA: TGTGCCTGGAGCCTTGGGAGGAGCAATCAGCCCCAGCATTTT
size: NA; J: TRBJ2-1; D: NA; V: TRBV29-1; length: 11; CDR3: CSVMRIREQLF; DNA: TGCAGCGTTATGAGGATTAGGGAGCAGCTCTTC
size: few; J: TRBJ2-7; D: NA; V: TRBV28; length: 11; CDR3: CASSSSYEQYF; DNA: TGTGCCAGCAGTTCTAGCTACGAGCAGTACTTC
size: NA; J: TRBJ2-5; D: NA; V: TRBV19; length: 16; CDR3: CASSPIYTGIQETQYF; DNA: TGTGCCAGTAGTCCCATTTATACAGGGATCCAAGAGACCCAGTACTTC
size: NA; J: TRBJ2-3; D: NA; V: TRBV30; length: 12; CDR3: CAGLRGTDTQYF; DNA: TGTGCCGGCCTCCGCGGGACAGATACGCAGTATTTT
size: NA; J: TRBJ1-5; D: TRBD1; V: TRBV15; length: 15; CDR3: CATSRGGTGDQPQHF; DNA: TGTGCCACCAGCAGAGGTGGGACAGGGGACCAGCCCCAGCATTTT
size: NA; J: TRBJ2-5; D: NA; V: TRBV6-5; length: 14; CDR3: CASSYSRSQETQYF; DNA: TGTGCCAGCAGTTACTCGCGATCCCAAGAGACCCAGTACTTC